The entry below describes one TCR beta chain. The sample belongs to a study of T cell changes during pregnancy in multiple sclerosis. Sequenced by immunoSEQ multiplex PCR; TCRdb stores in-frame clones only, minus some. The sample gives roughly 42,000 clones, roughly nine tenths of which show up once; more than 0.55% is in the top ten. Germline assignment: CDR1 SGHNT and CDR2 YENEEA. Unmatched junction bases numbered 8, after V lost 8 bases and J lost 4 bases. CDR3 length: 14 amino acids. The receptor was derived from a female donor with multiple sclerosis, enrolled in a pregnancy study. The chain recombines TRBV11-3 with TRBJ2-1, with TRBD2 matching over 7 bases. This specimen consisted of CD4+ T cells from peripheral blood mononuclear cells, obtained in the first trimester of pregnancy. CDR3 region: CASAPSGEYNEQFF. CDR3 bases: TGTGCCAGCGCGCCTAGCGGTGAATACAATGAGCAGTTCTTC.